The TCR beta chain described here comes from a study of CD8 T cells in ankylosing spondylitis. Broader study findings: In the blood and synovial fluid of reactive arthritis, some motif variants had been previously reported. Ankylosing spondylitis blood seemed to carry a telltale TCR beta motif made of seven or eight highly homologous variants. Relatively rare in peripheral blood, disease-linked clones were also CD8+.

Making the TCR beta libraries involved quantitative 5'-RACE with molecular barcodes. TCRdb itself ran the 5' RACE reads through MiXCR, one entry per CDR3 protein. The repertoire includes some 270,000 distinct CDR3 sequences, 15% to 20% of them detected once, and about a third sits in the top ten. To note about this clonotype: Its antigen is undetermined.

Per germline, CDR1 SQVTM and CDR2 ANQGSEA. This CDR3 is 14 amino acids long. V shed 1 base and J shed 4 bases, with 11 bases lying between them. This chain connects TRBV29-1 to TRBJ2-1; D ambiguous. The sequence was obtained from a male donor with ankylosing spondylitis or in good health (not recorded which). What was sequenced was blood, either unsorted or a sorted T cell fraction (not recorded which). DNA for the CDR3: TGCAGCGTTGAAGTCGGTCTAGAGTACAATGAGCAGTTCTTC. Translation gives CSVEVGLEYNEQFF.